This entry lists 22 T cell receptor beta chains sequenced from one sample in a study of identical twins. TCRdb fed the 5' RACE reads into MiXCR, producing one record per CDR3 protein. The repertoire holds 1.5 million to 2 million distinct CDR3 sequences, with about 31% as singletons. Input material: cord blood. Receptor source: a newborn girl in good health.

The V and J genes are TRBV25-1 and TRBJ2-1; possible D gene TRBD1, 6 bases. CDR3 size: 16 residues. Germline V gene lookup returns CDR1 MGHDK and CDR2 SYGVNS. The V gene lost 2 bases and the J gene lost 2 bases, with 13 bases spanning the gap. CDR3 region: CASSEATGRTYNEQFF. CDR3 nucleotide sequence: TGTGCCAGCAGTGAAGCGACAGGCAGGACCTACAATGAGCAGTTCTTC.

This clonotype has just a few counts. The CDR3 sequence: CATAVPGQGPNTEAFF. CDR3 bases: TGTGCCACCGCGGTCCCGGGACAGGGCCCGAACACTGAAGCTTTCTTT. The rearrangement joins TRBV27 to TRBJ1-1; 9 positions agree with TRBD1. The CDR3 has 16 amino acids. The germline V gene has CDR1 MNHEY and CDR2 SMNVEV (reference sequence). V shed 10 bases, J shed 1 base, and the junction held 13 bases outside the gene matches.

A few counts support this clonotype. This sequence joins TRBV7-2 and TRBJ2-5; 10 bases fit TRBD2. The CDR3 covers 16 residues. Germline CDR1 reads SGHTA; CDR2 reads FQGNSA. V lost 1 base, J lost 4 bases, and 6 bases stayed unmatched. This chain's CDR3 is CASSLGAGGPRETQYF. DNA of the CDR3: TGTGCCAGCAGCTTAGGAGCGGGGGGGCCACGAGAGACCCAGTACTTC. The complete variable domain, with remaining parts taken from reference TRBV7-2 and TRBJ2-5, reads GAGVSQSPSNKVTEKGKDVELRCDPISGHTALYWYRQSLGQGLEFLIYFQGNSAPDKSGLPSDRFSAERTGGSVSTLTIQRTQQEDSAVYLCASSLGAGGPRETQYFGPGTRLLVL.

The chain has TRBV6-2 or TRBV6-3 and TRBJ2-7; no reliable D call. The CDR3 loop spans 16 amino acids. Trimming stripped 2 bases from V and 5 bases from J, with 19 bases between. Per the germline V gene, CDR1 is MNHEY and CDR2 is SVGEGT. The CDR3, as DNA: TGTGCCAGCAGTTACGCACCGAGAAGAAATTCCCACGAGCAGTACTTC. Translation gives CASSYAPRRNSHEQYF.

The chain recombines TRBV20-1 with TRBJ2-1, with 9 bases fitting TRBD2. The V gene end was trimmed by 3 bases and the J gene end by 1 base; junction bases not matched to a gene: 7. The CDR3 is 16 amino acids. Germline loops: CDR1 DFQATT, CDR2 SNEGSKA (reference sequence). The CDR3 protein is CSARRPGLASYNEQFF. The CDR3 DNA reads TGCAGTGCTAGGCGCCCGGGACTAGCTTCCTACAATGAGCAGTTCTTC.

The chain combines TRBV3-1 with TRBJ1-1, with D possibly being TRBD1 (6 bases). The CDR3 consists of 14 residues. V was clipped by 1 base and J by 5 bases, with 11 bases between them. Germline CDR1 LGHDT, CDR2 YNNKEL (reference sequence). CDR3 protein: CASSQGGQTTEAFF. The DNA of the CDR3 is TGTGCCAGCAGCCAAGGGGGGCAGACAACTGAAGCTTTCTTT.

V is TRBV28 and J is TRBJ2-4; D might be TRBD2 (5 bases). The CDR3 is 12 residues long. Germline V gene sequence: CDR1 MDHEN, CDR2 SYDVKM. V was pared by 6 bases and J by 6 bases, with 9 bases between. CDR3 nucleotides: TGTGCCAGCAGAGACGGAGGAAACATTCAGTACTTC. Amino acids: CASRDGGNIQYF.

In this sample, this clonotype turned up a few times. V and J are TRBV19 and TRBJ1-1, with D unresolved. The CDR3 spans 13 residues. Germline loops: CDR1 LNHDA, CDR2 SQIVND (reference sequence). Trimming stripped 3 bases from V and 4 bases from J, with 9 bases between. The CDR3 loop is CASSMFGSTEAFF. The CDR3 nucleotides read TGTGCCAGTAGTATGTTCGGGAGCACTGAAGCTTTCTTT.

This clonotype has a handful of counts. The chain carries TRBV6-2 or TRBV6-3 and TRBJ1-5, with D uncertain. Per the germline V gene, CDR1 is MNHEY and CDR2 is SVGEGT. CDR3 size: 12 residues. Between the trimmed V and J ends, which lost 4 bases and 5 bases, there was a span of 6 bases. As DNA, the CDR3 is TGTGCCAGCAGTTCCGCCTATCAGCCCCAGCATTTT. Translated: CASSSAYQPQHF.

J is TRBJ2-3 and V is TRBV5-1; 7 bases match TRBD2. The CDR3 contains 13 residues. After removal of 4 bases from V and 10 bases from J, the junction contained 9 bases not matched to a gene. The germline gives CDR1 SGHRS, CDR2 YFSETQ. This CDR3 is CASSLGGTSPQYF. Here the CDR3 DNA reads TGCGCCAGCAGCCTCGGGGGGACCAGCCCGCAGTATTTT.

The chain combines TRBV5-1 with TRBJ2-3, with D unclear. Germline loops: CDR1 SGHRS, CDR2 YFSETQ. The germline V and J ends were trimmed by 4 bases and 5 bases, with 8 bases remaining between them. The CDR3 consists of 12 residues. CDR3 bases: TGCGCCAGCAGCCGAGATAAAGATACGCAGTATTTT. Translation gives CASSRDKDTQYF.

The chain uses TRBV12-3 or TRBV12-4 and TRBJ2-3, with a tentative D call TRBD1 (6 bases). CDR3 length: 16 amino acids. Trimming took 4 bases from V and 2 from J, leaving 16 bases between them. The CDR3 sequence is CASSSEGRGPTDTQYF. DNA of the CDR3: TGTGCCAGCAGTTCCGAGGGCAGGGGCCCCACAGATACGCAGTATTTT.

V usage is TRBV4-1 and J usage is TRBJ1-5, with unresolved D. This CDR3 comprises 13 residues. CDR1 is MGHRA, CDR2 YSYEKL, per germline. The V and J ends lost 3 bases and 6 bases respectively, with 9 bases between them. CDR3 nucleotide sequence: TGCGCCAGCAGCCATGATGGGGTTCAGCCCCAGCATTTT. This codes for CASSHDGVQPQHF.

This clonotype has a handful of counts. V and J are TRBV28 and TRBJ2-1; perhaps D is TRBD1 or TRBD2 (5 bases each). CDR3 size: 14 residues. Per germline, CDR1 MDHEN and CDR2 SYDVKM. Trimming left V 2 bases short and J 8 bases short, with 13 bases between. This CDR3 reads CASSLAGTRDEQFF. The CDR3 bases are TGTGCCAGCAGTTTAGCAGGGACCCGGGATGAGCAGTTCTTC.

In its sample, this clonotype was seen a few times. The chain's CDR3 is CASSPGLDDTQYF. CDR3 in DNA: TGTGCCAGCAGTCCGGGACTAGACGATACGCAGTATTTT. The V gene is TRBV6-1, the J gene TRBJ2-3, with 8 positions matching TRBD2. CDR1 and CDR2 from the germline V gene are MNHNS and SASEGT. This CDR3 spans 13 amino acids. Unmatched junction bases numbered 4, after V lost 5 bases and J lost 6 bases.

The V call is TRBV20-1, the J call TRBJ1-2, with D possibly matching TRBD1 (6 bases). Trimming left V 5 bases short and J 1 base short, with 11 bases between. The CDR3 extends over 13 amino acids. The germline V gene encodes CDR1 DFQATT and CDR2 SNEGSKA (reference sequence). The CDR3 loop is CSAGGGINYGYTF. In DNA form, the CDR3 reads TGCAGTGCTGGCGGGGGCATTAACTATGGCTACACCTTC.

This clonotype was counted between two and nine times. The chain uses TRBV21-1 and TRBJ2-7; TRBD2 is taken as the D call from the table, unchecked against the DNA. TRBV21-1 is a listed pseudogene. This CDR3 has 17 amino acids. CDR3 residues: CASSLLGLAGGPGEQYF. The CDR3 DNA reads TGTGCCAGCAGCCTCCTAGGGCTAGCGGGAGGGCCGGGGGAGCAGTACTTC.

In this sample, this clonotype turned up many times. CDR3 sequence (DNA): TGTGCCAGCAGCTTAAGACAGGAGCTCTATGGCTACACCTTC. Its protein product is CASSLRQELYGYTF. This chain connects TRBV7-2 to TRBJ1-2; perhaps TRBD1 as D (6 bases). CDR1 SGHTA and CDR2 FQGNSA come from the germline V gene. The ends were cut back, 2 bases at V and 4 bases at J, with 11 bases in the middle. The CDR3 totals 14 residues. The full variable domain, completed using reference TRBV7-2 and TRBJ1-2, is GAGVSQSPSNKVTEKGKDVELRCDPISGHTALYWYRQSLGQGLEFLIYFQGNSAPDKSGLPSDRFSAERTGGSVSTLTIQRTQQEDSAVYLCASSLRQELYGYTFGSGTRLTVV.

As concerns this clonotype: A read error may produce the germline difference seen at one junction end. The gene calls are TRBV20-1 and TRBJ2-1, with D tentatively TRBD1 (6 bases). Per the germline V gene, CDR1 is DFQATT and CDR2 is SNEGSKA (reference sequence). The CDR3 contains 14 residues. The CDR3 DNA reads as TGCAATGCTAGAGGGACATCCTCCTACAATGAGCAGTTCTTC. Its translation is CNARGTSSYNEQFF.

This clonotype appeared a few times. The chain joins TRBV4-1 to TRBJ2-7, with D unresolved. V shed 1 base and J shed 2 bases, with 12 bases lying between them. Per germline, CDR1 MGHRA and CDR2 YSYEKL. The CDR3 has 15 amino acids. The chain's CDR3 is CASSQGSRVTYEQYF. The CDR3 DNA is TGCGCCAGCAGCCAAGGGAGTCGGGTAACCTACGAGCAGTACTTC.

V gene TRBV2 combines with J gene TRBJ1-6, with a tentative D call TRBD1 (5 bases). The germline gives CDR1 SNHLY, CDR2 FYNNEI. Trimming took off 6 bases at V and 5 bases at J, with 11 bases between the two ends. The CDR3 has 14 amino acids. CDR3 bases: TGTGCCAGCAGCCAACAGGCACATAATTCACCCCTCCACTTT. This sequence encodes CASSQQAHNSPLHF.

This clonotype was seen only a few times. V gene TRBV7-8 combines with J gene TRBJ2-5; perhaps TRBD1 as D (6 bases). TRBJ2-7 explains the end of the DNA better; the J call may be wrong. The CDR3 extends over 15 amino acids. Germline values: CDR1 SGHVS, CDR2 FQNEAQ. The CDR3 bases are TGTGCCAGCAGCTTAGGAGGGGGAAGGGCATACGAGCAGTACTTC. Residues: CASSLGGGRAYEQYF.